A selection of T cell receptor beta chains follows, all from one sample in a study of post-analysis software for immune sequencing data. TCRdb re-called the PCR reads with MiXCR, one entry per CDR3 protein. Of hundreds of thousands of distinct CDR3 sequences listed, 25% to 30% are singletons. The sequencing input was blood. The source of these receptors is a girl aged 5-17 years with multiple sclerosis. Both conserved end residues are part of each CDR3. A clone size is listed for some rows: how often the clone was seen (once, few, many), or a class if it is expanded.

clone size | V gene | CDR3 protein
few | TRBV28 | CATGLAAYNEQFF
many | TRBV10-3 | CAISGGREQFF
NA | TRBV6-5 | CASSYSTWSNQPQHF
few | TRBV27 | CASSGITGLAVYNEQFF
few | TRBV15 | CATSRDRLAGGYNEQFF
NA | TRBV20-1 | CSAGDRGEKLFF
NA | TRBV5-1 | CASRHRTSGSSYNEQFF
once | TRBV6-1 | CASSESGGHWKAFF
few | TRBV20-1 | CSARGARVNSPPHF
many | TRBV6-5 | CASNADRGRREQYF
NA | TRBV28 | CASTLAPDGAYGYTF
NA | TRBV28 | CASSAGGGGANVLTF
NA | TRBV5-1 | CASRWEPITHEQYF
few | TRBV5-4 | CASSLEASGSTYEQYF
NA | TRBV9 | CASTVEPNMNTEAFF
NA | TRBV12-3/TRBV12-4 | CASNAGGMNTEAFF
few | TRBV7-2 | CASSLGGQRGKNIQYF
few | TRBV29-1 | CSAHEGSEKLFF
many | TRBV7-7 | CASIPGSGRQTQYF
NA | TRBV11-2 | CASSLMDYGQYF
few | TRBV5-5 | CASSPGGYGANVLTF
NA | TRBV5-1 | CASSNRDRGQSPLHF
few | TRBV9 | CASSVASGFMSTQYF
NA | TRBV7-2 | CASSTTSGGYEQYF
few | TRBV6-5 | CASTPTGENTEAFF
NA | TRBV27 | CASSLERGSYEQYF
NA | TRBV20-1 | CSPQDRGYSFDDIQYF
NA | TRBV10-1 | CASSEGFINTGELFF
NA | TRBV5-6 | CASSGDLYTGELFF
NA | TRBV4-2 | CASSYLGQGNEKLFF
few | TRBV20-1 | CSASPSGGSWDTQYF
NA | TRBV4-1 | CASSQDQDRQRPQHF
few | TRBV12-3/TRBV12-4 | CASASRSGYYGYTF
NA | TRBV6-1 | CASSVGPISGNSPLHF
NA | TRBV6-2/TRBV6-3 | CATSGGPNTEAFF
NA | TRBV6-2/TRBV6-3 | CASSSGGDSSYEQYF
few | TRBV20-1 | CSAPRRDREETQYF
NA | TRBV20-1 | CSAEPLAGTYEQYF
NA | TRBV20-1 | CSARSVWGYTF
few | TRBV27 | CASSRFRLNEQFF
NA | TRBV6-1 | CAGRGLAGGANTGELFF